This entry describes one TCR beta chain. Its antigen remains unknown. The CDR3 runs 13 residues. V was pared by 6 bases and J by 3 bases, with 4 bases of the junction left unmatched. The germline V gene encodes CDR1 MNHEY and CDR2 SMNVEV (reference sequence). The sample comes from a study of relationships among human T cell subsets. The study's findings and limits: Over 55% of CD8+ cytotoxic sequences were in clones over 100 reads; regulatory and Th2 had few. Th1, Th2 and regulatory subsets overlapped substantially in CDR3 sequences. V, D, J usage, CDR3 length and N-additions were similar across seven subsets. A CD4+CD8+ double-positive population could not be excluded by bead sorting.

From mRNA, alpha and beta CDR3 regions were amplified using semiquantitative ARM-PCR. In ARM-PCR, communal superprimers followed tagged nested gene-specific primers for exponential amplification. TCRdb recomputed calls from the multiplex PCR reads with MiXCR, one row per CDR3 protein. The sample contains more than 13,000 distinct CDR3 sequences, roughly three fifths of which appear only once. Anti-CD25 beads selected CD4+CD25+ regulatory T cells from positively selected CD4+ cells. The specimen was Tregs sorted from blood. The chain has TRBV27 and TRBJ1-1, with 7 bases lining up with TRBD1. The sequence was obtained from a man in his forties or fifties in good health. Here the CDR3 reads CASSYRGDTEAFF. The CDR3, as DNA: TGTGCCAGCAGCTACAGGGGCGACACTGAAGCTTTCTTT.